A single sample gave rise to the 29 T cell receptor beta chains below, sequenced in a study of blood T cells in healthy people across ages. A second 7 to 11 cycle PCR used barcoded and J-beta primers. One entry per CDR3 protein, called by TCRdb with MiXCR from the 5' RACE reads. The table has 700,000 to 900,000 distinct CDR3 sequences, 20% to 30% seen once. The same data also contributed to another study, on T cells of mothers and their children.

The sample comprised blood. The receptor source for this set is a boy between 5 and 17 years old in good health.

In this sample, this clonotype turned up a few times. The chain is built from TRBV6-2 or TRBV6-3 and TRBJ2-5; no clear D gene. Germline V CDR1 and CDR2: MNHEY, SVGEGT. V lost 6 bases, J lost 3 bases, and 17 bases lay in between. This CDR3 contains 15 residues. The CDR3 DNA sequence: TGTGCCAGCAGCCGGACCGGCAGTCCCAAAGAGACCCAGTACTTC. Its protein is CASSRTGSPKETQYF.

The chain joins TRBV28 to TRBJ2-7, with D tentatively TRBD1 (6 bases). Germline V gene sequence: CDR1 MDHEN, CDR2 SYDVKM. CDR3 length: 13 residues. V was clipped by 5 bases and J by 4 bases, with 12 bases between them. In DNA form, the CDR3 reads TGTGCCAGCAGTCCCGGACAGAGATACGAGCAGTACTTC. Protein: CASSPGQRYEQYF.

This clonotype was counted a few times. This chain links TRBV5-1 with TRBJ1-2; a weak D match, TRBD1 (6 bases). CDR3 length equals 13 residues. Germline values: CDR1 SGHRS, CDR2 YFSETQ. V dropped 6 bases and J dropped 9 bases, with 18 bases sitting between them. DNA for the CDR3: TGCGCCAGCACCCCCGAGGGGGATTTTAGCTACACCTTC. Translation: CASTPEGDFSYTF.

The genes are TRBV2 and TRBJ2-5, with a weak D call TRBD2 (6 bases). V lost 7 bases, J lost 2 bases, and 11 bases lay in between. This CDR3 is built from 13 residues. Germline loops: CDR1 SNHLY, CDR2 FYNNEI. The CDR3 sequence is CASTFGTQETQYF. The DNA of the CDR3 is TGTGCCAGCACCTTCGGGACTCAAGAGACCCAGTACTTC.

The V and J genes are TRBV15 and TRBJ2-3, with D perhaps TRBD1 (6 bases). With 5 bases removed from V and 1 base from J, the gap between germline ends came to 19 bases. CDR1 is LNHNV, CDR2 YYDKDF, per germline (reference sequence). The CDR3 is 17 amino acids. DNA for the CDR3: TGTGCCACCAGCCGGAGGTCACAGGGCTGGGGCACAGATACGCAGTATTTT. This sequence encodes CATSRRSQGWGTDTQYF.

This clonotype was detected ten times or more. A read error may produce the germline difference seen at one junction end. The V call is TRBV4-1, the J call TRBJ2-1, with 12 bases aligning to TRBD2. Germline V gives CDR1 MGHRA, CDR2 YSYEKL. CDR3 size: 14 residues. Here the CDR3 reads CASSLAGGPNEQFF. The CDR3 DNA reads TGTGCCAGCAGCCTAGCGGGGGGGCCGAATGAGCAGTTCTTC.

The chain employs TRBV5-1 and TRBJ2-6, with 9 bases that match TRBD1. The CDR3 covers 18 residues. J lost 3 bases, V lost 1 base, and 8 bases had no gene match. The germline CDR1 and CDR2 sequences are SGHRS and YFSETQ. The CDR3 region has the DNA TGCGCCAGCAGCTTGAGGGGACAGGGTGTATATGGGGCCAACGTCCTGACTTTC. This sequence encodes CASSLRGQGVYGANVLTF.

This clonotype turned up a few times. The chain is built from TRBV7-9 and TRBJ2-7; D may be TRBD2 (5 bases). CDR1 is SEHNR, CDR2 FQNEAQ, per germline (reference sequence). The CDR3 is made up of 12 amino acids. V lost 5 bases, J lost 7 bases, and 12 bases lay in between. CDR3 residues: CASSPKEEEQYF. CDR3 nucleotides: TGTGCCAGCAGCCCTAAGGAGGAGGAGCAGTACTTC. The variable domain in full, completed from reference TRBV7-9 and TRBJ2-7, reads DTGVSQNPRHKITKRGQNVTFRCDPISEHNRLYWYRQTLGQGPEFLTYFQNEAQLEKSRLLSDRFSAERPKGSFSTLEIQRTEQGDSAMYLCASSPKEEEQYFGPGTRLTVT.

There are a few counts of this clonotype. The genes are TRBV7-9 and TRBJ2-1; 8 nucleotides agree with TRBD2. Germline CDR1 SEHNR, CDR2 FQNEAQ (reference sequence). The junction had 4 bases not matched to a gene; V was cut back by 1 base and J by 5 bases. The length of the CDR3 is 15 residues. The CDR3 protein is CASSLGGGMNNEQFF. The CDR3 DNA is TGTGCCAGCAGCTTAGGCGGGGGGATGAACAATGAGCAGTTCTTC.

CDR3 residues: CASSPLEIYGYTF. The CDR3, as DNA: TGTGCCAGCAGCCCACTCGAAATATATGGCTACACCTTC. The chain has TRBV7-9 and TRBJ1-2; D gene ambiguous. Germline V gene sequence: CDR1 SEHNR, CDR2 FQNEAQ (reference sequence). V was clipped by 5 bases and J by 5 bases, with 12 bases between them. The CDR3 extends over 13 amino acids.

This clonotype was detected once. V gene TRBV11-1 combines with J gene TRBJ2-5, with 7 bases matching TRBD1. The trim removed 5 bases at V and 2 bases at J, leaving 5 bases unmatched. The germline CDR1 and CDR2 sequences are SGHAT and FQDESV (reference sequence). The CDR3 runs 14 residues. The CDR3 loop is CASSRDSFQETQYF. The CDR3 DNA reads as TGTGCCAGCAGCCGGGACAGTTTTCAAGAGACCCAGTACTTC.

This clonotype was seen a handful of times. The J gene is TRBJ2-6, the V gene TRBV29-1; D ambiguous. Germline V gives CDR1 SQVTM, CDR2 ANQGSEA. V was cut by 5 bases and J by 1 base, with 6 bases left in between. The CDR3 length is 13 residues. The CDR3 nucleotides read TGCAGCGTTTATTTTTCTGGGGCCAACGTCCTGACTTTC. Translating it yields CSVYFSGANVLTF.

This chain links TRBV3-1 with TRBJ1-2, with 10 nucleotides matching TRBD1. CDR1 is LGHDT, CDR2 YNNKEL, per germline (reference sequence). There are 13 residues in the CDR3. V dropped 5 bases and J dropped 6; count of bases not matched to a gene: 3. CDR3 bases: TGTGCCAGCAGCACGACAGGGGGCAATGGCTACACCTTC. It is translated as CASSTTGGNGYTF.

This clonotype was seen only a few times. The chain employs TRBV7-9 and TRBJ2-1; 10 bases line up with TRBD2. The V gene's germline CDR1 is SEHNR and CDR2 FQNEAQ (reference sequence). CDR3 length: 14 amino acids. The V and J ends lost 3 bases and 8 bases, in that order; junction bases with no gene match: 4. The CDR3 region has the DNA TGTGCCAGCAGCTTTAGCGGGGGGATGTATGAGCAGTTCTTC. Translating gives CASSFSGGMYEQFF.

This clonotype was detected only a few times. The genes are TRBV10-3 and TRBJ2-7, with 14 bases fitting TRBD2. CDR3 length equals 16 residues. Looked up from germline, CDR1 is ENHRY and CDR2 is SYGVKD. The J segment lost 2 bases and the V segment lost 6 bases, leaving 6 bases of the junction unmatched. Here the CDR3 reads CAISDAGLAGAYEQYF. The CDR3 DNA reads TGTGCCATCAGCGACGCGGGACTAGCGGGGGCCTACGAGCAGTACTTC.

This chain's CDR3 is CASSADRGSAPLHF. CDR3 nucleotides: TGTGCCAGCAGTGCGGACAGGGGATCGGCACCCCTCCACTTT. V gene TRBV25-1 combines with J gene TRBJ1-6; TRBD1 matches 9 bases. V shed 4 bases and J 11 bases; nucleotides not matched to a gene: 6. Germline CDR1 is MGHDK and CDR2 is SYGVNS. This CDR3 has 14 amino acids.

A few counts support this clonotype. The chain uses TRBV27 and TRBJ2-5; TRBD2 matches 12 bases. The closer fit of TRBJ2-7 to the DNA end suggests the J call may be wrong. The CDR3 has 14 residues. Germline V lookup: CDR1 MNHEY, CDR2 SMNVEV (reference sequence). The CDR3 spells CASTSGGAGYEQYF. The CDR3 coding sequence is TGTGCCAGCACTAGCGGGGGGGCTGGGTACGAGCAGTACTTC.

In this sample, this clonotype turned up a few times. The chain recombines TRBV3-1 with TRBJ1-2; no clear D gene. Germline V lookup: CDR1 LGHDT, CDR2 YNNKEL (reference sequence). The CDR3 length is 13 residues. V was trimmed by 3 bases and J by 4 bases, leaving 9 bases between them. CDR3 coding DNA: TGTGCCAGCAGCCAGGGCCCGCCCTATGGCTACACCTTC. This codes for CASSQGPPYGYTF.

This clonotype occurred a few times. This chain connects TRBV7-9 to TRBJ2-5; TRBD1 aligns across 9 bases. The J call is doubtful: the DNA matches TRBJ2-7 better. This CDR3 has 16 amino acids. Germline V gene sequence: CDR1 SEHNR, CDR2 FQNEAQ (reference sequence). This CDR3 is CASSSGQGRGSYEQYF. CDR3 coding DNA: TGTGCCAGCAGTTCCGGACAGGGGAGGGGATCCTACGAGCAGTACTTC.

V and J are TRBV11-2 and TRBJ2-3; the match to TRBD1 covers 8 bases. Per the germline V gene, CDR1 is SGHAT and CDR2 is FQNNGV. The CDR3 totals 16 residues. V shed 5 bases and J 4 bases; nucleotides not matched to a gene: 11. CDR3 coding DNA: TGTGCCAGCAGCAACTGGAGACAGGGGTGGTCAGATACGCAGTATTTT. Translating it yields CASSNWRQGWSDTQYF.

This chain uses TRBV6-5 with TRBJ1-2, with D unclear. Germline V gene lookup returns CDR1 MNHEY and CDR2 SVGAGI. CDR3 length: 16 residues. The V gene lost 2 bases and the J gene lost 2 bases, with 15 bases spanning the gap. The CDR3: CASSYTSPIPNYGYTF. The CDR3 DNA follows: TGTGCCAGCAGTTACACATCCCCAATTCCCAACTATGGCTACACCTTC.

J is TRBJ2-5 and V is TRBV12-3 or TRBV12-4; TRBD2 matches 10 bases. CDR3 length: 16 amino acids. V lost 5 bases to trimming and J lost 5 bases; unmatched junction nucleotides: 11. DNA for the CDR3: TGTGCCAGCAGTGAACACGGGACTAGCGCCTCGGAGACCCAGTACTTC. Translation gives CASSEHGTSASETQYF.

This clonotype appeared a few times. This chain connects TRBV19 to TRBJ2-2, with D possibly being TRBD2 (6 bases). The CDR3 spans 14 residues. V was shortened by 7 bases and J by 3 bases, with 12 bases between the two germline ends. Germline V gene lookup returns CDR1 LNHDA and CDR2 SQIVND (reference sequence). CDR3 coding DNA: TGTGCCAGTAAAGGCGGGACCTACACCGGGGAGCTGTTTTTT. The encoded protein is CASKGGTYTGELFF.

This clonotype turned up a few times. J is TRBJ1-2 and V is TRBV12-3 or TRBV12-4; D remains ambiguous. V lost 3 bases, J lost 0 bases, and 8 bases lay in between. This CDR3 is built from 14 residues. CDR3 in amino acids: CASSFLRPNYGYTF. Written as DNA, the CDR3 is TGTGCCAGCAGTTTCTTGCGGCCTAACTATGGCTACACCTTC.

The chain is built from TRBV5-1 and TRBJ2-1, with unresolved D. The CDR3 has 16 amino acids. Germline CDR1 reads SGHRS; CDR2 reads YFSETQ. V was clipped by 0 bases and J by 0 bases, with 10 bases between them. CDR3 sequence: CASSLAWASSYNEQFF. The CDR3 nucleotides are TGCGCCAGCAGCTTGGCCTGGGCTAGCTCCTACAATGAGCAGTTCTTC.

The table lists this clonotype with many counts. The chain has TRBV28 and TRBJ1-5; D is undetermined. The CDR3 has 13 residues. The germline V gene encodes CDR1 MDHEN and CDR2 SYDVKM. With 2 bases removed from V and 4 bases from J, the gap between germline ends came to 6 bases. The CDR3 coding sequence is TGTGCCAGCAGTTTAATCCTTAATCAGCCCCAGCATTTT. It specifies CASSLILNQPQHF.

This clonotype turned up a few times. This rearrangement joins TRBV7-2 to TRBJ2-7; possibly TRBD2 for D (5 bases). The V and J ends lost 4 bases and 3 bases respectively, with 10 bases between them. CDR3 length: 13 amino acids. Germline V CDR1 and CDR2: SGHTA, FQGNSA. The CDR3 protein is CASSSSAGYEQYF. The DNA for the CDR3 is TGTGCCAGCAGCTCCTCGGCGGGCTACGAGCAGTACTTC.

This clonotype was detected only a few times. The rearrangement links TRBV10-3 to TRBJ2-7; D perhaps matches TRBD2 (7 bases). The J call is in doubt because the DNA end fits TRBJ2-5 better. The CDR3 is 16 amino acids. Germline V gives CDR1 ENHRY, CDR2 SYGVKD. The CDR3 DNA follows: TGTGCCATCAGCCCGACACAGGGCGGGGGAGCCGAGACCCAGTACTTC. Residues: CAISPTQGGGAETQYF.

This clonotype was observed a few times. The chain has TRBV5-1 and TRBJ2-3; weak D call: TRBD1 (6 bases). The germline CDR1 and CDR2 sequences are SGHRS and YFSETQ. This CDR3 contains 14 residues. Trimming took 7 bases from V and 2 from J, leaving 14 bases between them. The CDR3 DNA is TGCGCCAGCTTCTCCACAGGGCCCACAGATACGCAGTATTTT. Translated, it gives CASFSTGPTDTQYF.